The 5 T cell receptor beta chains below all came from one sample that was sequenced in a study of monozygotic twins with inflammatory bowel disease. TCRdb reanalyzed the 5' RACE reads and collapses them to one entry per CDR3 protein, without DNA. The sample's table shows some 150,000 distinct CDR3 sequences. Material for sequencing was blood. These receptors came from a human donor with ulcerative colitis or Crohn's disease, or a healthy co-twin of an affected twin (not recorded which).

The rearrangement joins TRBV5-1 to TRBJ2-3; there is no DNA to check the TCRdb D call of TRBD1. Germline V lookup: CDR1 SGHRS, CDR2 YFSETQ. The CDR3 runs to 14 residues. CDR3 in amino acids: CASSPLGAGDTQYF.

The CDR3 reads CASSLNSGGAKNIQYF. The chain links TRBV5-1 to TRBJ2-4; TCRdb outputs TRBD2, but without DNA this stays unchecked. The CDR3 contains 16 residues. Germline-derived CDR1 and CDR2 are SGHRS and YFSETQ.

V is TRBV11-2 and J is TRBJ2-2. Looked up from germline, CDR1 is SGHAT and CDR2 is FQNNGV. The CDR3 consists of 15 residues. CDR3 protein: CASGLDPGYTGELFF. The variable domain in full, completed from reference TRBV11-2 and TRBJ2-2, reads EAGVAQSPRYKIIEKRQSVAFWCNPISGHATLYWYQQILGQGPKLLIQFQNNGVVDDSQLPKDRFSAERLKGVDSTLKIQPAKLEDSAVYLCASGLDPGYTGELFFGEGSRLTVL.

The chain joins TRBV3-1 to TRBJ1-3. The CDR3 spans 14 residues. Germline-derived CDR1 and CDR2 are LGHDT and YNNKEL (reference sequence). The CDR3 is CASSPLFSGNTIYF.

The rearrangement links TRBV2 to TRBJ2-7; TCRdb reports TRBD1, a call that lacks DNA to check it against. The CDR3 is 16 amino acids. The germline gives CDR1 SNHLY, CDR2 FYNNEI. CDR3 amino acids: CASREAPRGRLYEQYF. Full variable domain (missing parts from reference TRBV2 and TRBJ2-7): EPEVTQTPSHQVTQMGQEVILRCVPISNHLYFYWYRQILGQKVEFLVSFYNNEISEKSEIFDDQFSVERPDGSNFTLKIRSTKLEDSAMYFCASREAPRGRLYEQYFGPGTRLTVT.